A single sample is the source of the 15 T cell receptor beta chains below, sequenced in a study of cytomegalovirus exposure and HLA in healthy donors. Researchers ran the PCR with 60 Vbeta and 13 Jbeta primers. Repertoires were generated with immunoSEQ multiplex PCR, while TCRdb's copy carries only in-frame clones and drops some. In the table there are under 150,000 clones, roughly 80% of which are singletons. Sequenced input: PBMCs. These receptors all come from a man aged 18 to 29 in good health and CMV-seronegative.

This chain links TRBV15 with TRBJ2-3, with D perhaps matching TRBD2 (7 bases). CDR1 LNHNV and CDR2 YYDKDF come from the germline V gene (reference sequence). Deletions cut 3 bases from V and 7 bases from J, with 35 bases between. This CDR3 is built from 21 residues. The CDR3 bases are TGTGCCACCAGCAGCCCCCAGGGTATCAATGCGGGGGCCTCCCCACGTTATACGCAGTATTTT. Residues: CATSSPQGINAGASPRYTQYF.

The chain couples TRBV9 to TRBJ2-1, with D uncertain. Germline loops: CDR1 SGDLS, CDR2 YYNGEE. This CDR3 has 13 residues. Trimming removed 7 bases at V and 3 bases at J, with 11 bases between. In DNA form, the CDR3 reads TGTGCCAGCGGTCCTACCCTCTACAATGAGCAGTTCTTC. Amino acid sequence: CASGPTLYNEQFF.

V gene TRBV5-8 combines with J gene TRBJ1-6; D not certain. Germline CDR1 and CDR2: SGHTS and YDEGEE. Trimming cost V 1 base and J 4 bases, with 6 bases left between them. There are 14 residues in the CDR3. The DNA for the CDR3 is TGTGCCAGCAGCTTGAACGGGTATAATTCACCCCTCCACTTT. Protein product: CASSLNGYNSPLHF.

The rearrangement uses TRBV5-5 and TRBJ1-2, with D unresolved. Germline CDR1 SGHKS, CDR2 YYEKEE (reference sequence). This CDR3 is built from 16 residues. The V end was cut by 2 bases, the J end by 6 bases, with 20 bases between. The CDR3 reads CASSFPRTGYGDGYTF. CDR3 sequence (DNA): TGTGCCAGCAGCTTTCCCCGGACGGGCTACGGGGATGGCTACACCTTC.

The rearrangement uses TRBV28 and TRBJ2-5; 8 bases are shared with TRBD1. Germline V gene data show CDR1 as MDHEN and CDR2 as SYDVKM. The V gene end was trimmed by 3 bases and the J gene end by 4 bases; junction bases not matched to a gene: 7. The CDR3 is 15 residues long. This CDR3 reads CASSLTGAWGETQYF. CDR3 nucleotides: TGTGCCAGCAGTTTGACAGGGGCTTGGGGAGAGACCCAGTACTTC.

The chain links TRBV30 to TRBJ2-1; TRBD1 matches at 9 bases. V lost 2 bases and J lost 7; bases outside the gene matches: 3. There are 13 residues in the CDR3. Germline lookup yields CDR1 GTSNPN and CDR2 SVGIG (reference sequence). CDR3 amino acids: CAWSLQGANEQFF. DNA for the CDR3: TGTGCCTGGAGTTTACAGGGGGCAAATGAGCAGTTCTTC.

At least ten counts were recorded for this clone. The chain combines TRBV10-3 with TRBJ2-1; D perhaps matches TRBD1 (6 bases). Trimming left V 7 bases short and J 12 bases short, with 25 bases between. CDR3 length: 15 amino acids. Germline values: CDR1 ENHRY, CDR2 SYGVKD. Here the CDR3 reads CAIIFTGSINLGQFF. CDR3 bases: TGTGCCATCATCTTCACAGGGTCCATTAACCTGGGGCAGTTCTTC.

V is TRBV6-5 and J is TRBJ2-7, with D maybe TRBD2 (6 bases). The CDR3 is 14 residues long. In germline, CDR1 is MNHEY, CDR2 SVGAGI. V was cut by 5 bases and J by 2 bases, with 13 bases left in between. The CDR3 DNA sequence: TGTGCCAGCAGTCCCGGGAGTGCGCCCTACGAGCAGTACTTC. This translates into CASSPGSAPYEQYF.

The chain links TRBV7-2 to TRBJ1-2, with 8 bases fitting TRBD1. The germline CDR1 and CDR2 sequences are SGHTA and FQGNSA. The CDR3 extends over 13 amino acids. V gave up 5 bases and J gave up 4 bases; unmatched junction bases: 3. The CDR3 protein is CASSRDRTYGYTF. For the CDR3, the DNA is TGTGCCAGCAGCCGGGACAGGACCTATGGCTACACCTTC. The entire variable domain, with the rest obtained from reference TRBV7-2 and TRBJ1-2, is as follows: GAGVSQSPSNKVTEKGKDVELRCDPISGHTALYWYRQSLGQGLEFLIYFQGNSAPDKSGLPSDRFSAERTGGSVSTLTIQRTQQEDSAVYLCASSRDRTYGYTFGSGTRLTVV.

The CDR3 nucleotides are TGTGCCAGCTCACCACCTGTCCGGGACAGGGGACCCCACTATGGCTACACCTTC. This encodes CASSPPVRDRGPHYGYTF. The chain uses TRBV18 and TRBJ1-2; 10 nucleotides agree with TRBD1. With 0 bases clipped from V and 3 bases from J, the junction kept 10 bases outside the gene matches. The CDR3 sequence is 18 residues long. CDR1 KGHSH and CDR2 LQKENI come from the germline V gene.

The genes are TRBV5-4 and TRBJ2-1, with 13 bases lining up with TRBD2. This CDR3 comprises 16 residues. The ends lost 3 bases at V and 9 bases at J; junction bases unmatched: 9. The germline CDR1 and CDR2 sequences are SGHNT and YYREEE (reference sequence). Here the CDR3 reads CASSSAGTSGAGEQFF. As DNA, the CDR3 is TGTGCCAGCAGCTCAGCCGGGACTAGCGGGGCCGGTGAGCAGTTCTTC. Full variable domain (missing parts from reference TRBV5-4 and TRBJ2-1): ETGVTQSPTHLIKTRGQQVTLRCSSQSGHNTVSWYQQALGQGPQFIFQYYREEENGRGNFPPRFSGLQFPNYSSELNVNALELDDSALYLCASSSAGTSGAGEQFFGPGTRLTVL.

The chain recombines TRBV28 with TRBJ1-1; the D is unclear. V shed 1 base and J shed 5 bases, with 5 bases lying between them. In germline, CDR1 is MDHEN, CDR2 SYDVKM. This CDR3 is built from 12 residues. CDR3 sequence: CASSLSGTEAFF. The DNA of the CDR3 is TGTGCCAGCAGTTTATCGGGTACTGAAGCTTTCTTT. Looking up the rest from reference TRBV28 and TRBJ1-1 gives the full variable domain: DVKVTQSSRYLVKRTGEKVFLECVQDMDHENMFWYRQDPGLGLRLIYFSYDVKMKEKGDIPEGYSVSREKKERFSLILESASTNQTSMYLCASSLSGTEAFFGQGTRLTVV.

This chain connects TRBV7-2 to TRBJ1-1; TRBD1 is a possible D gene (5 bases). This CDR3 region has 15 residues. Trimming took 5 bases from V and 5 from J, leaving 18 bases between them. Germline V gene lookup returns CDR1 SGHTA and CDR2 FQGNSA. The CDR3 DNA reads TGTGCCAGCAGCCTAGAGGACATCCGGGGGACTGAAGCTTTCTTT. Translation gives CASSLEDIRGTEAFF. Combining the CDR3 with reference TRBV7-2 and TRBJ1-1 gives the whole variable domain GAGVSQSPSNKVTEKGKDVELRCDPISGHTALYWYRQSLGQGLEFLIYFQGNSAPDKSGLPSDRFSAERTGGSVSTLTIQRTQQEDSAVYLCASSLEDIRGTEAFFGQGTRLTVV.

This clone was counted once. The rearrangement links TRBV13 to TRBJ2-3; D may be TRBD1 (6 bases). Trimming shortened V by 5 bases and J by 8 bases, and 26 bases separated the two germline ends. The length of the CDR3 is 17 residues. Germline loops: CDR1 PRHDT, CDR2 FYEKMQ (reference sequence). Here the CDR3 DNA reads TGTGCCAGCAGCCGTCCGAGAATAACAGGGAGAGACGGTACGCAGTATTTT. Translated, it gives CASSRPRITGRDGTQYF.

The V and J genes are TRBV6-5 and TRBJ2-4; possibly TRBD2 for D (5 bases). This CDR3 comprises 16 residues. Germline assignment: CDR1 MNHEY and CDR2 SVGAGI. V was clipped by 2 bases and J by 0 bases, with 11 bases between them. The CDR3 region has the DNA TGTGCCAGCAGTTACACCAAGCGGCGAGCCAAAAACATTCAGTACTTC. It is translated as CASSYTKRRAKNIQYF.